This T cell receptor beta chain was sequenced during a study of OX40 agonist ivuxolimab in advanced cancers. Study-level background: Ivuxolimab was delivered to patients intravenously every 2 weeks at doses spanning 0.01 to 10 mg/kg. Allowance was made for prior anti-PD-1, anti-PD-L1 or anti-CTLA-4 therapy, and about 40% had some. Three individuals attained partial responses, comprising one hepatocellular carcinoma case and two cutaneous melanoma cases.

This table comes from immunoSEQ multiplex PCR, and its TCRdb copy is limited to in-frame clones, with some not included. The sample lists some 33,000 clones, roughly 81% occurring once. Study outcomes and limitations: Compared with CD4+, CD8+ T cells on average had more expanded clones.

This clone was recorded a few times. Its antigen is undetermined. CDR1 and CDR2 (germline): SQVTM, ANQGSEA. With 7 bases removed from V and 5 bases from J, the gap between germline ends came to 12 bases. The CDR3 consists of 12 residues. The chain employs TRBV29-1 and TRBJ1-5; D possibly corresponds to TRBD1 (6 bases). The source is an adult with an advanced solid tumor such as melanoma, head and neck, liver or kidney cancer. The sample in question was CD4+ or CD8+ T cells sorted from blood, obtained in a trial of the OX40 agonist ivuxolimab. The CDR3 region is CSAAQGDQPQHF. In nucleotides, the CDR3 is TGCAGCGCAGCACAGGGTGATCAGCCCCAGCATTTT.